Presented here are 14 T cell receptor beta chains from one specimen sequenced in a study of T cell responses to AZD1222 COVID-19 vaccine. TCRdb keeps only in-frame clones here, not all; method: immunoSEQ multiplex PCR. The table has about 94,000 clones, 90% seen once; the top ten hold about 8%. The sequencing used peripheral blood, collected on day 0 of AZD1222 vaccination. Receptor source: an adult in good health.

The count of this clone is one. The rearrangement links TRBV7-2 to TRBJ1-1; D may be TRBD1 (5 bases). The CDR3 is 15 amino acids. Trimming took 4 bases from V and 1 from J, leaving 13 bases between them. Per the germline V gene, CDR1 is SGHTA and CDR2 is FQGNSA. The CDR3 here is CASSSAGTENTEAFF. The CDR3 DNA sequence: TGTGCCAGCAGCTCCGCCGGGACGGAGAACACTGAAGCTTTCTTT. Based on the CDR3 plus reference TRBV7-2 and TRBJ1-1, the full variable domain is GAGVSQSPSNKVTEKGKDVELRCDPISGHTALYWYRQSLGQGLEFLIYFQGNSAPDKSGLPSDRFSAERTGGSVSTLTIQRTQQEDSAVYLCASSSAGTENTEAFFGQGTRLTVV.

V and J are TRBV4-3 and TRBJ2-6; TRBD2 is a possible D gene (6 bases). The germline V gene has CDR1 LGHNA and CDR2 YSLEER. Trimming left V 2 bases short and J 2 bases short, with 10 bases between. The CDR3 contains 16 residues. The CDR3 nucleotides read TGCGCCAGCAGCCAAACAACGGGGGCTGGGGCCAACGTCCTGACTTTC. As protein: CASSQTTGAGANVLTF.

Comments on this clone: The identical CDR3 is also encoded by other nucleotide sequences in the sample. This chain joins TRBV11-2 and TRBJ2-7; TRBD1 agrees at 8 bases. Germline loops: CDR1 SGHAT, CDR2 FQNNGV. The CDR3 covers 14 residues. Trimming took 5 bases from V and 1 from J; bases not matched to a gene: 4. The CDR3 sequence is CASSLGTGSYEQYF. CDR3 nucleotide sequence: TGTGCCAGCAGCCTGGGGACAGGTTCCTACGAGCAGTACTTC.

The CDR3 region has the DNA TGTGCCATCAGTGTGTCAGAGATCCCCTCGGGTGGCTACACCTTC. This gives the protein CAISVSEIPSGGYTF. The chain employs TRBV10-3 and TRBJ1-2; D call uncertain. Germline values: CDR1 ENHRY, CDR2 SYGVKD. The CDR3 totals 15 residues. V was cut by 4 bases and J by 7 bases, with 19 bases left in between.

This clone was seen more than once but under ten times. The gene calls are TRBV5-1 and TRBJ1-2; perhaps TRBD1 as D (6 bases). Trimming pared 4 bases from V and 3 bases from J, leaving 16 bases between. This CDR3 contains 15 residues. The V gene's germline CDR1 is SGHRS and CDR2 YFSETQ. Here the CDR3 DNA reads TGCGCCAGCAGCCCCAGACCACAGGGCTACTATGGCTACACCTTC. Its protein is CASSPRPQGYYGYTF.

The chain couples TRBV7-8 to TRBJ2-7, with unresolved D. The germline V and J ends were trimmed by 1 base and 1 base, with 20 bases remaining between them. CDR3 length: 18 amino acids. The germline CDR1 and CDR2 sequences are SGHVS and FQNEAQ. CDR3 loop: CASSLVALSSPRSYEQYF. CDR3 nucleotide sequence: TGTGCCAGCAGCTTAGTAGCCCTCTCGTCGCCGCGGTCCTACGAGCAGTACTTC.

This clone has just one count. The chain uses TRBV7-9 and TRBJ2-5; D is ambiguous. This CDR3 region has 13 residues. V was shortened by 1 base and J by 5 bases, with 8 bases between the two germline ends. The germline gives CDR1 SEHNR, CDR2 FQNEAQ (reference sequence). The CDR3 sequence is CASSLVFLETQYF. CDR3 nucleotides: TGTGCCAGCAGCTTAGTCTTCCTGGAGACCCAGTACTTC.

This clone was picked up one time. The rearrangement uses TRBV3-1 (or the pseudogene TRBV3-2) and TRBJ2-3; 9 bases are shared with TRBD2. Per germline, CDR1 LGHDT and CDR2 YNNKEL (reference sequence). With V trimmed by 2 bases and J by 1 base, 10 bases remained unmatched. The CDR3 runs 18 residues. CDR3 sequence (DNA): TGTGCCAGCAGCCAACCTAGCGGGGTCGGAGGGGGCACAGATACGCAGTATTTT. It translates to CASSQPSGVGGGTDTQYF.

The gene calls are TRBV30 and TRBJ2-5; 8 nucleotides line up with TRBD1. V trimming: 0 bases; J trimming: 3 bases; junction bases outside the gene matches: 3. Germline V CDR1 and CDR2: GTSNPN, SVGIG (reference sequence). The CDR3 totals 14 residues. The CDR3 DNA reads as TGTGCCTGGAGTGTACCGGGACAGGAAGAGACCCAGTACTTC. It codes for CAWSVPGQEETQYF.

The chain is built from TRBV4-3 and TRBJ2-5; 10 bases are shared with TRBD2. The V gene's germline CDR1 is LGHNA and CDR2 YSLEER. Germline trimming cut 0 bases from V and 4 bases from J; bases unmatched to any gene: 8. The CDR3 loop spans 17 amino acids. CDR3 coding DNA: TGCGCCAGCAGCCAAGATAGAGCTAGCGGGGGCGGAGAGACCCAGTACTTC. This sequence encodes CASSQDRASGGGETQYF.

The rearrangement joins TRBV13 to TRBJ1-3; D remains unclear. Deletions cut 0 bases from V and 1 base from J, with 7 bases between. The CDR3 spans 15 residues. CDR1 and CDR2 (germline): PRHDT, FYEKMQ (reference sequence). This CDR3 reads CASSLGRASGNTIYF. CDR3 nucleotides: TGTGCCAGCAGCTTAGGCAGAGCATCTGGAAACACCATATATTTT.

This sequence joins TRBV7-2 and TRBJ1-5; 10 bases fit TRBD1. This CDR3 is 17 amino acids long. Germline V gives CDR1 SGHTA, CDR2 FQGNSA. J gave up 0 bases and V 1 base, and 3 bases lay outside the gene matches. CDR3 loop: CASSLGQGASSNQPQHF. As DNA, the CDR3 is TGTGCCAGCAGCTTAGGACAGGGGGCGAGTAGCAATCAGCCCCAGCATTTT.

V usage is TRBV18 and J usage is TRBJ1-5; the D gene is possibly TRBD1 (6 bases). This CDR3 contains 13 residues. V lost 5 bases and J lost 12, with 17 bases in between. The germline CDR1 and CDR2 sequences are KGHSH and LQKENI. This CDR3 is CASSVTGSEIQHF. The CDR3 region has the DNA TGTGCCAGCTCAGTGACAGGTTCAGAGATCCAGCATTTT.

The CDR3 reads CASSGGIHAGELFF. DNA of the CDR3: TGTGCCAGCTCGGGGGGGATCCATGCCGGGGAGCTGTTTTTT. The chain recombines TRBV11-2 with TRBJ2-2; 8 bases are a match to TRBD2. The J segment lost 6 bases and the V segment lost 8 bases, leaving 8 bases of the junction unmatched. From germline, CDR1 is SGHAT and CDR2 FQNNGV. The CDR3 contains 14 residues.